One sample yielded the 18 T cell receptor beta chains listed below, sequenced in a study of blood T cell repertoires in COVID-19. The repertoire was sequenced with immunoSEQ multiplex PCR; TCRdb's copy has only in-frame clones and lacks some. Of some 220,000 clones listed, around 80% are singletons. Input material: peripheral blood. The receptors come from a human donor in a cohort sampled during active COVID-19.

The table lists this clone with a few counts. The chain joins TRBV5-1 to TRBJ2-5, with 15 nucleotides matching TRBD2. The CDR3 covers 17 residues. Trimming at V came to 4 bases and at J to 2 bases, leaving 6 bases not matched to a gene. Germline V lookup: CDR1 SGHRS, CDR2 YFSETQ. The chain's CDR3 is CASSPRTSGGEQETQYF. The CDR3 DNA reads TGCGCCAGCAGCCCCCGGACTAGCGGGGGGGAACAAGAGACCCAGTACTTC. The whole variable domain, filled in from reference TRBV5-1 and TRBJ2-5, reads KAGVTQTPRYLIKTRGQQVTLSCSPISGHRSVSWYQQTPGQGLQFLFEYFSETQRNKGNFPGRFSGRQFSNSRSEMNVSTLELGDSALYLCASSPRTSGGEQETQYFGPGTRLLVL.

The chain uses TRBV6-4 and TRBJ1-2; 8 bases line up with TRBD1. The germline gives CDR1 MRHNA, CDR2 SNTAGT. The V segment lost 4 bases and the J segment 4 bases; nucleotides outside the gene matches: 8. The CDR3 covers 15 residues. In DNA, the CDR3 is TGTGCCAGCAGTGCCTTCTCCGGGACAGGCTATGGCTACACCTTC. Translation gives CASSAFSGTGYGYTF.

This clone was seen more than once but under ten times. The chain couples TRBV9 to TRBJ2-1, with D possibly being TRBD1 (5 bases). This CDR3 is 12 amino acids long. Trimming shortened V by 7 bases and J by 6 bases, and 11 bases separated the two germline ends. In germline, CDR1 is SGDLS, CDR2 YYNGEE. CDR3 protein: CASSTGANEQFF. The CDR3 DNA reads as TGTGCCAGCTCTACAGGAGCCAATGAGCAGTTCTTC.

V gene TRBV29-1 combines with J gene TRBJ2-7, with 7 bases matching TRBD1. J gave up 2 bases and V 4 bases, and 11 bases lay outside the gene matches. This CDR3 has 15 amino acids. CDR1 and CDR2 (germline): SQVTM, ANQGSEA. CDR3 coding DNA: TGCAGCGTTGCCACCCCGACAGGGTTGACCTACGAGCAGTACTTC. Encoded protein: CSVATPTGLTYEQYF.

The J gene is TRBJ2-1, the V gene TRBV6-2 or TRBV6-3, with D hard to call. Germline V gene data show CDR1 as MNHEY and CDR2 as SVGEGT. V lost 5 bases and J lost 4, with 3 bases in between. CDR3 length: 11 residues. The CDR3 bases are TGTGCCAGCAGTGCGTACAATGAGCAGTTCTTC. Protein: CASSAYNEQFF.

This clone has only a few counts. V is TRBV3-1 (or the pseudogene TRBV3-2) and J is TRBJ2-7; 7 bases line up with TRBD1. With V trimmed by 1 base and J by 7 bases, 13 bases remained unmatched. CDR3 length equals 16 residues. Per germline, CDR1 LGHDT and CDR2 YNNKEL (reference sequence). The CDR3 DNA follows: TGTGCCAGCAGCCAAGGACCCGGGACAGAGCCTTATGAGCAGTACTTC. It encodes CASSQGPGTEPYEQYF.

This chain connects TRBV7-2 to TRBJ2-7, with D possibly matching TRBD1 (6 bases). CDR1 is SGHTA and CDR2 is FQGNSA in the germline V gene. Trimming took off 5 bases at V and 10 bases at J, with 12 bases between the two ends. CDR3 size: 11 residues. CDR3 sequence reads: CASSLHRDQYF. The CDR3 nucleotides are TGTGCCAGCAGCCTCCACAGGGACCAGTACTTC.

J is TRBJ1-3 and V is TRBV6-2 or TRBV6-3; no clear D. The CDR3 has 15 amino acids. CDR1 and CDR2 from the germline V gene are MNHEY and SVGEGT. V lost 6 bases, J lost 0 bases, and 12 bases lay in between. The CDR3 sequence: CASSWSVPSGNTIYF. The CDR3 DNA reads TGTGCCAGCAGCTGGAGCGTCCCCTCTGGAAACACCATATATTTT.

V is TRBV9 and J is TRBJ1-2; no clear D. Trimming took 0 bases from V and 4 from J, leaving 13 bases between them. The CDR3 has 15 residues. CDR1 SGDLS and CDR2 YYNGEE come from the germline V gene. In DNA, the CDR3 is TGTGCCAGCAGCGTAGTGGGTAGTCGGAGCTATGGCTACACCTTC. Its translation is CASSVVGSRSYGYTF.

The chain employs TRBV29-1 and TRBJ2-3, with D unresolved. This CDR3 spans 10 amino acids. Germline CDR1 reads SQVTM; CDR2 reads ANQGSEA. The V end lost 5 bases, the J end lost 6 bases, and 6 bases lay between the germline ends. CDR3 region: CSVLGDTQYF. The CDR3 DNA is TGCAGCGTTCTCGGGGATACGCAGTATTTT.

This clone came up many times. Other DNA sequences in the same sample also yield this CDR3. V gene TRBV24-1 combines with J gene TRBJ1-5; maybe TRBD1 (6 bases). Germline CDR1 reads KGHDR; CDR2 reads SFDVKD. The germline V and J ends were trimmed by 4 bases and 6 bases, with 6 bases remaining between them. The CDR3 runs to 12 residues. The CDR3 reads CATSEGGQPQHF. As DNA, the CDR3 is TGTGCCACCAGTGAAGGGGGTCAGCCCCAGCATTTT.

The V and J genes are TRBV7-2 and TRBJ1-3; no clear D gene. Between the trimmed V and J ends, which lost 10 bases and 0 bases, there was a span of 22 bases. Germline V gene data show CDR1 as SGHTA and CDR2 as FQGNSA. The CDR3 contains 17 residues. CDR3 residues: CAINNAGGLLSGNTIYF. DNA of the CDR3: TGTGCCATCAATAACGCGGGCGGACTCCTCTCTGGAAACACCATATATTTT.

The chain carries TRBV5-1 and TRBJ1-2; D remains ambiguous. Trimming removed 1 base from V and 5 bases from J, with 9 bases in between. The CDR3 consists of 13 residues. CDR1 is SGHRS, CDR2 YFSETQ, per germline. The CDR3 DNA follows: TGCGCCAGCAGCTTGTCATCGGGGTATGGCTACACCTTC. Translating gives CASSLSSGYGYTF.

J is TRBJ1-2 and V is TRBV5-1, with 10 bases aligning to TRBD1. The CDR3 length is 15 residues. Germline lookup yields CDR1 SGHRS and CDR2 YFSETQ. V shed 0 bases and J 5 bases; nucleotides not matched to a gene: 4. The CDR3 coding sequence is TGCGCCAGCAGCTTGGCCGGGACAGGGGATTATGGCTACACCTTC. Its protein is CASSLAGTGDYGYTF.

The chain is built from TRBV5-5 and TRBJ1-2; D is undetermined. The germline V gene has CDR1 SGHKS and CDR2 YYEKEE (reference sequence). This CDR3 contains 13 residues. Deletions cut 2 bases from V and 3 bases from J, with 8 bases between. CDR3 protein: CASSFARDYGYTF. CDR3 sequence (DNA): TGTGCCAGCAGCTTCGCCCGCGACTATGGCTACACCTTC. Complete variable domain (other parts from reference TRBV5-5 and TRBJ1-2): DAGVTQSPTHLIKTRGQQVTLRCSPISGHKSVSWYQQVLGQGPQFIFQYYEKEERGRGNFPDRFSARQFPNYSSELNVNALLLGDSALYLCASSFARDYGYTFGSGTRLTVV.

The DNA for the CDR3 is TGTGCCAGCAGCGTGATGACGGGCGGGGGTGAGCAGTTCTTC. This encodes CASSVMTGGGEQFF. V gene TRBV9 combines with J gene TRBJ2-1; 7 bases align to TRBD2. Germline loops: CDR1 SGDLS, CDR2 YYNGEE. Trimming at V came to 2 bases and at J to 9 bases, leaving 8 bases not matched to a gene. The CDR3 length is 14 residues.

The CDR3 DNA sequence: TGTGCCAGCAGTTTCGGGTCGGCTGAAGCTTTCTTT. This translates into CASSFGSAEAFF. The V call is TRBV12-3 or TRBV12-4, the J call TRBJ1-1; D gene ambiguous. V lost 3 bases, J lost 6 bases, and 8 bases lay in between. This CDR3 is built from 12 residues.

This chain links TRBV24-1 with TRBJ1-2, with 7 positions matching TRBD1. Germline CDR1 reads KGHDR; CDR2 reads SFDVKD. V gave up 4 bases and J gave up 8 bases; unmatched junction bases: 9. The CDR3 runs 14 residues. The CDR3 DNA follows: TGTGCCACCAGTGACCCCACAGGGGCCACCGGCTACACCTTC. It encodes CATSDPTGATGYTF.